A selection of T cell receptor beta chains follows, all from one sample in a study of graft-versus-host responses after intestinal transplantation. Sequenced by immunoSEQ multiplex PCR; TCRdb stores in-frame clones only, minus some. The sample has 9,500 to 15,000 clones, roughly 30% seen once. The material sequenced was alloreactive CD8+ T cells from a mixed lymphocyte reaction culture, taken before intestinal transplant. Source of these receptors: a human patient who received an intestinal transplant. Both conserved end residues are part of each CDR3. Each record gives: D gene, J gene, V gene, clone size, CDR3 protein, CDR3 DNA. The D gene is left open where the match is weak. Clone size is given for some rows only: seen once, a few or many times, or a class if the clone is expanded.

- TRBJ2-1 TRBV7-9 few CASSLIRGSEQFF TGTGCCAGCAGCTTAATAAGGGGAAGCGAGCAGTTCTTC
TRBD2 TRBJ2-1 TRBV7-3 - CASSLAGGQTDNEQFF TGTGCCAGCAGCCTAGCGGGAGGACAGACCGACAATGAGCAGTTCTTC
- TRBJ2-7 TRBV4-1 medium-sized CASSPSDISTYEQYF TGCGCCAGCAGCCCCTCCGACATCTCAACATACGAGCAGTACTTC
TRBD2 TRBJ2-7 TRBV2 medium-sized CASSAAGLAYEQYF TGTGCCAGCAGTGCCGCAGGACTAGCATACGAGCAGTACTTC
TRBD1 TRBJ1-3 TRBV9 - CASSETGGSGNTIYF TGTGCCAGCAGCGAAACAGGGGGCTCTGGAAACACCATATATTTT
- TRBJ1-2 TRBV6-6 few CASSYRSGLDGYTF TGTGCCAGCAGTTACAGGTCAGGGCTCGACGGCTACACCTTC
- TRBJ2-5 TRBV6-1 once CASGPWPEEETQYF TGTGCCAGTGGTCCTTGGCCGGAAGAAGAGACCCAGTACTTC
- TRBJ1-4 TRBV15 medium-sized CATSRGGVGEKLFF TGTGCCACCAGCAGAGGTGGGGTAGGAGAAAAACTGTTTTTT
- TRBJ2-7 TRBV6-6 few CASSYLTPYEQYF TGTGCCAGCAGTTACCTCACCCCCTACGAGCAGTACTTC
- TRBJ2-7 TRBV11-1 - CASSFSSGAYEQYF TGTGCCAGCAGCTTCTCCTCGGGTGCCTACGAGCAGTACTTC
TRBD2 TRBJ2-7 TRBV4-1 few CASSQGAGDYEQYF TGCGCCAGCAGCCAAGGCGCGGGAGACTACGAGCAGTACTTC
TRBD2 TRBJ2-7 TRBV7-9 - CASSSSTSGRPYEQYF TGTGCCAGCAGCTCCTCGACTAGCGGGAGACCCTACGAGCAGTACTTC
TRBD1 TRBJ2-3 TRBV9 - CASSVAGGADTQYF TGTGCCAGCAGCGTGGCAGGGGGCGCAGATACGCAGTATTTT
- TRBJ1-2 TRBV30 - CAWSRRSGPYGYTF TGTGCCTGGAGTCGACGTTCGGGGCCCTATGGCTACACCTTC
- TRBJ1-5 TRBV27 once CASSFEGENQPQHF TGTGCCAGCAGTTTTGAGGGGGAGAATCAGCCCCAGCATTTT
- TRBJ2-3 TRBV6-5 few CASSSGSTDTQYF TGTGCCAGCAGTAGTGGGAGCACAGATACGCAGTATTTT
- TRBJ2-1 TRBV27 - CASSLYGSDHNEQFF TGTGCCAGCAGTTTGTACGGGAGTGACCACAATGAGCAGTTCTTC
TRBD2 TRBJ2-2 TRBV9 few CASSVSGGEANTGELFF TGTGCCAGCAGCGTATCTGGGGGGGAGGCGAACACCGGGGAGCTGTTTTTT
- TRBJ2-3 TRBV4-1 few CASSQEQGSTDTQYF TGTGCCAGCAGCCAAGAGCAGGGAAGCACAGATACGCAGTATTTT
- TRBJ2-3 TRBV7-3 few CASSLKWPDTQYF TGTGCCAGCAGCTTAAAGTGGCCAGATACGCAGTATTTT
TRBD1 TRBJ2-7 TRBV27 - CASSRDSGTYEQYF TGTGCCAGCAGCCGGGACAGCGGAACCTACGAGCAGTACTTC
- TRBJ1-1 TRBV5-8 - CASSFWADFEAFF TGTGCCAGCAGCTTTTGGGCGGACTTTGAAGCTTTCTTT
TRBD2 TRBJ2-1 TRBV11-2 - CASSLASGSSYNEQFF TGTGCCAGCAGCTTGGCTAGCGGGAGTTCCTACAATGAGCAGTTCTTC
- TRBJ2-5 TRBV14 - CASSQGIGFMGETQYF TGTGCCAGCAGCCAAGGGATAGGATTTATGGGGGAGACCCAGTACTTC
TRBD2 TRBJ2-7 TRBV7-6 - CASSFTSGYEQYF TGTGCCAGCAGCTTTACTAGCGGCTACGAGCAGTACTTC
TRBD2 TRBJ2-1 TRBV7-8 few CASSTSGSMDEQFF TGTGCCAGCAGCACTAGCGGGAGCATGGATGAGCAGTTCTTC
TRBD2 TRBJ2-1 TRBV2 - CASSEEGTSGSRGYEQFF TGTGCCAGCAGTGAAGAAGGGACTAGCGGGAGTCGGGGTTATGAGCAGTTCTTC
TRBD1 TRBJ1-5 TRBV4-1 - CASSQAAGGNQPQHF TGCGCCAGCAGCCAAGCGGCAGGGGGTAACCAGCCCCAGCATTTT
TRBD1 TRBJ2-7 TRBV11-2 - CASSLGTGGYEQYF TGTGCCAGCAGCTTAGGGACAGGGGGCTACGAGCAGTACTTC
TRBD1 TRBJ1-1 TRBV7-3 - CASSDYRGNTEAFF TGTGCCAGCAGCGACTACAGGGGAAATACTGAAGCTTTCTTT
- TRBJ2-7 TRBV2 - CASSDGTAVTYEQYF TGTGCCAGCAGTGACGGAACAGCCGTAACCTACGAGCAGTACTTC
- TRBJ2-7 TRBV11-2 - CASSLWPRRDYEQYF TGTGCCAGCAGCTTATGGCCCCGGAGGGACTACGAGCAGTACTTC
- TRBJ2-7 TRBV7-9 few CASSWRDIHEQYF TGTGCCAGCAGCTGGCGGGACATCCACGAGCAGTACTTC
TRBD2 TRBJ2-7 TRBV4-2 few CASSQVSGQGSYEQYF TGTGCCAGCAGCCAAGTTAGCGGGCAGGGATCCTACGAGCAGTACTTC
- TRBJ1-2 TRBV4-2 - CASSLGTRGYTF TGTGCCAGCAGCTTGGGGACAAGAGGCTACACCTTC
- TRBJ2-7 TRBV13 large CASSHTGTYEQYF TGTGCCAGCAGCCATACAGGGACGTACGAGCAGTACTTC
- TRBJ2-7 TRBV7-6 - CASSLGGDSYEQYF TGTGCCAGCAGCTTAGGGGGGGACTCCTACGAGCAGTACTTC
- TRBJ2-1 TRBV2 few CASTTLLYSYNEQFF TGTGCCAGCACCACACTATTATATTCCTACAATGAGCAGTTCTTC
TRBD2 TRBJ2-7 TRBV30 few CAWRGLATYEQYF TGTGCCTGGAGGGGACTAGCGACCTACGAGCAGTACTTC
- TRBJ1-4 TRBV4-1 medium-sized CASSQDPPRTNEKLFF TGCGCCAGCAGCCAAGATCCGCCAAGGACTAATGAAAAACTGTTTTTT
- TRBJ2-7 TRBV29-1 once CSVSDTSPYEQYF TGCAGCGTTTCGGACACATCCCCCTACGAGCAGTACTTC
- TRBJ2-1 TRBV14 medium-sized CASTSSYNEQFF TGTGCCAGCACCAGCTCCTACAATGAGCAGTTCTTC
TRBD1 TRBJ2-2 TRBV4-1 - CASSPQGDTDTGELFF TGCGCCAGCAGCCCCCAGGGGGACACCGACACCGGGGAGCTGTTTTTT
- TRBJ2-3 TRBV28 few CASSRSRGTQYF TGTGCCAGCAGCCGATCACGAGGTACGCAGTATTTT
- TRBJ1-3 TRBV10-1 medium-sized CASSGLGGNTIYF TGCGCCAGCAGTGGCCTAGGAGGAAACACCATATATTTT
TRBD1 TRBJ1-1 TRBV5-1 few CASSFWTGANTEAFF TGCGCCAGCAGCTTTTGGACAGGGGCGAACACTGAAGCTTTCTTT
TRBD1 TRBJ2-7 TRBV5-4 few CASSRTGGRYEQYF TGTGCCAGCAGCCGGACAGGGGGTAGGTACGAGCAGTACTTC
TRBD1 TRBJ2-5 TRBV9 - CASSAPQGAGETQYF TGTGCCAGCAGCGCACCGCAGGGGGCAGGCGAGACCCAGTACTTC
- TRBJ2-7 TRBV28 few CASSLYKGSLSYEQYF TGTGCCAGCAGTTTATATAAGGGTTCCCTCTCCTACGAGCAGTACTTC
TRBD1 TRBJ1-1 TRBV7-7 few CASSSRDSMNTEAFF TGTGCCAGCAGCTCTAGGGACAGCATGAACACTGAAGCTTTCTTT
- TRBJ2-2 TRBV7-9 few CASGSGTGELFF TGTGCCAGCGGGTCTGGCACCGGGGAGCTGTTTTTT
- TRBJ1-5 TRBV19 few CASSMVTSQPQHF TGTGCCAGTAGTATGGTAACTTCTCAGCCCCAGCATTTT
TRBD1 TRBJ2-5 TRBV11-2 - CASSGGDSPGPAQYF TGTGCCAGCAGCGGTGGGGACAGCCCGGGCCCGGCCCAGTACTTC
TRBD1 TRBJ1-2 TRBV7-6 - CASSLVAGTGTGYTF TGTGCCAGCAGCTTAGTTGCCGGGACAGGGACTGGCTACACCTTC
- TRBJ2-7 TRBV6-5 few CASSYSNEQYF TGTGCCAGCAGTTACTCGAACGAGCAGTACTTC
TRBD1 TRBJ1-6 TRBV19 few CASSPGTGNSPLHF TGTGCCAGTAGTCCCGGGACAGGGAATTCACCCCTCCACTTT
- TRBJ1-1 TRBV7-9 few CASSAQGQNTEAFF TGTGCCAGCAGCGCACAGGGCCAGAACACTGAAGCTTTCTTT
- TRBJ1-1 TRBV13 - CASSLGRGRGTEAFF TGTGCCAGCAGCTTAGGCCGGGGAAGGGGCACTGAAGCTTTCTTT